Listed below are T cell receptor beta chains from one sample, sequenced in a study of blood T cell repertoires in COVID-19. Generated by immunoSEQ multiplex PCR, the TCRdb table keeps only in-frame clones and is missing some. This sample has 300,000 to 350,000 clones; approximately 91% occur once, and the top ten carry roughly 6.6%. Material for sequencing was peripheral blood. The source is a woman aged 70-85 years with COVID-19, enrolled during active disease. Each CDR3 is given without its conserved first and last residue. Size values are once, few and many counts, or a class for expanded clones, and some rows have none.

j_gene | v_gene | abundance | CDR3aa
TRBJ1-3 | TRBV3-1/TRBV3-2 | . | ASSRTGPISGNTIY
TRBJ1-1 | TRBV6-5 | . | ASSYYGGVVEEAF
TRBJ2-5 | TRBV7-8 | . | ASSPPQGDQETQY
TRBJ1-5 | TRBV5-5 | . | ASSLDLLGNQPQH
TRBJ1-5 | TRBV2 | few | ASSEEGLYSNQPQH
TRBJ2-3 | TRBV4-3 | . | ASSQAVGDTQY
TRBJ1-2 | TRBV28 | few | ASSLGRASPYGYT
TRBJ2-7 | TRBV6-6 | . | ASSKLTGEGLEQY
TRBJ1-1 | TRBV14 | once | ASSPWGGNTEAF
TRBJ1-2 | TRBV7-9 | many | ASSLGVGDYT
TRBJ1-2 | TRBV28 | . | ASSLGHDYGYT
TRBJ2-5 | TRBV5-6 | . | ASSLRSQETQY
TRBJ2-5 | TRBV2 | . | ASSPTSVEETQY
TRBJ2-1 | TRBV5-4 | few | ASSSGQGARDEQF
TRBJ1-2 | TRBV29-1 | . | SVGRGTGPNYGYT
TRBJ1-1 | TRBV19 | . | ASSTDRALNTEAF
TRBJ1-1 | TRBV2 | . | ASSATGLNTEAF
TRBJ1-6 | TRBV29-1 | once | SVESPWPGGNSPLH
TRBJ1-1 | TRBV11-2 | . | ASSLAGGYAEAF
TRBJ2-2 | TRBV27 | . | ASSRTGQVYNANTGELF
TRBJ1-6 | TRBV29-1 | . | SVGSSANSPLH
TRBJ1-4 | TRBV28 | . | ASSFGGVETNEKLF
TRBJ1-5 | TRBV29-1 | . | SVRSGDQPQH
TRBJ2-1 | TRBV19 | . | ASSREQGNEQF
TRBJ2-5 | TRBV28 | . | ASSLGPARSLQETQY
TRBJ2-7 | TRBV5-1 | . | ASSPGGTGGEAWEQY
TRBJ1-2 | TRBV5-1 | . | ASSLDPGAGDGYT
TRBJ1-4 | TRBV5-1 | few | ASSEGGTGYEKLF
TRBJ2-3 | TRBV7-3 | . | ASSRSGGKTDTQY
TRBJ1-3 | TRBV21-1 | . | ASSKSRESSENTIY
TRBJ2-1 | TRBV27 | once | ASSLLAGTYNEQF
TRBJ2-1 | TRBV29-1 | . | SVLSPTSGGDYNEQF
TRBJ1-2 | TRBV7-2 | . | ASSLGAGEIYGYT
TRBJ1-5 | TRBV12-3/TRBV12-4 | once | ASSRTLNQPQH
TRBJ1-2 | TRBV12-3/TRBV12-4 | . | ACYRGYGYT
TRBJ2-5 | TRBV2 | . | ASNGLAGGLGETQY
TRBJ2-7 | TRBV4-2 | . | ASSQDLQSHEQY
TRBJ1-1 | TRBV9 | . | ASSVDTQNTEAF
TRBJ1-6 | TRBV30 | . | AWAQQTGSSYNSPLH
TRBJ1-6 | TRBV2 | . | ASRTRGQGINSPLH
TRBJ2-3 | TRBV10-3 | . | AISDPGDSSDTQY
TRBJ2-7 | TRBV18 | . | ASSPQGFYEQY
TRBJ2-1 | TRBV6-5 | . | ASSYSLPGVYNEQF
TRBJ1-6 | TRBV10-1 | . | ASSQGASGNSPLH
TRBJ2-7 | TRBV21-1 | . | ASSKEEAGDYEQY
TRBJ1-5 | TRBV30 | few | AWSLQNGQPQH
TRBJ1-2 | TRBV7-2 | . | ASSLARDSNYGYT
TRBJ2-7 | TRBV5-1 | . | ASSLGHTGQHYEQY
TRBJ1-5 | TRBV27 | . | ASRSNRGVVSNQPQH
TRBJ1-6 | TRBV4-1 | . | ASSQVYENSPLH
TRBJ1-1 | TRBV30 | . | AWTRRNTEAF
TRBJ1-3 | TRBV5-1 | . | ASSLGLSGNTIY
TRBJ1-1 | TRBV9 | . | ASSVGPGTPVTAF
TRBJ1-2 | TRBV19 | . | ASSILDRGRSGYT